This TCR beta chain was captured by sequencing in a study of blood T cell repertoires in COVID-19. Looking at the study overall: Samples representing acute and convalescent COVID-19 were sourced from the United States, Italy and Spain. In each case, the material was cDNA or gDNA derived from T cells, B-cell-depleted T cells, or PBMCs.

In the original analysis: Reference gene primer amplification yielded estimated nucleated cell counts. Repertoires were generated with immunoSEQ multiplex PCR, while TCRdb's copy carries only in-frame clones and drops some. From that table come the V and J calls and clone size; the DNA was used to work out D and trimming. This table has roughly 230,000 clones, around four fifths appearing once. The V gene's germline CDR1 is LNHDA and CDR2 SQIVND (reference sequence). V was pared by 5 bases and J by 3 bases, with 8 bases of the junction left unmatched. The CDR3 has 15 residues. Source material: peripheral blood. The chain couples TRBV19 to TRBJ2-3; 7 nucleotides line up with TRBD2. The receptor was derived from a man aged 40-49 years with active or convalescent COVID-19. The CDR3: CASSVAAGETDTQYF. The CDR3 DNA reads as TGTGCCAGTAGTGTAGCCGCGGGGGAAACAGATACGCAGTATTTT. The variable domain in full, completed from reference TRBV19 and TRBJ2-3, reads DGGITQSPKYLFRKEGQNVTLSCEQNLNHDAMYWYRQDPGQGLRLIYYSQIVNDFQKGDIAEGYSVSREKKESFPLTVTSAQKNPTAFYLCASSVAAGETDTQYFGPGTRLTVL.